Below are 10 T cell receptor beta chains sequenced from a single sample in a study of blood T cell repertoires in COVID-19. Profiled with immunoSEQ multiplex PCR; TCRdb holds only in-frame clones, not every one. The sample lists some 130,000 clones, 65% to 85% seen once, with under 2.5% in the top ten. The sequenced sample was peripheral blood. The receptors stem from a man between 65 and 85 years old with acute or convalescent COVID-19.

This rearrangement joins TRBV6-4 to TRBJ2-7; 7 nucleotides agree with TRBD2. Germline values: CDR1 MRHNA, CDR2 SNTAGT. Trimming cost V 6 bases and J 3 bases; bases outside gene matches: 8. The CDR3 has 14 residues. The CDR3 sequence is CASSLSGVLYEQYF. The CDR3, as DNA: TGTGCCAGCAGCCTAAGCGGGGTTCTCTACGAGCAGTACTTC.

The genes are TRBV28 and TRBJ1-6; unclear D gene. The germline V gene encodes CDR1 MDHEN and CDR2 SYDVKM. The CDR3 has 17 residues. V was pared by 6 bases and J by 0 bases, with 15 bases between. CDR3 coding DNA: TGTGCCAGCAGGTGGACTTCGTACCGCTCCTATAATTCACCCCTCCACTTT. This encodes CASRWTSYRSYNSPLHF.

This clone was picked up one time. CDR3 in amino acids: CASSLRGSDSPLHF. The DNA for the CDR3 is TGTGCCAGCAGTTTAAGAGGGAGCGATTCACCCCTCCACTTT. V is TRBV27 and J is TRBJ1-6; D is uncertain. The germline V and J ends were trimmed by 2 bases and 8 bases, with 10 bases remaining between them. This CDR3 has 14 amino acids. CDR1 and CDR2 from the germline V gene are MNHEY and SMNVEV (reference sequence).

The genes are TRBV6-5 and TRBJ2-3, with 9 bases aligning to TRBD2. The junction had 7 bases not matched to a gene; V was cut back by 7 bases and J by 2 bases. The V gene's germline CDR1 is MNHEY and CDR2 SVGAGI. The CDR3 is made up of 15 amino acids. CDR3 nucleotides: TGTGCCAGCAAGATCAGCGGGGGGCACACAGATACGCAGTATTTT. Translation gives CASKISGGHTDTQYF.

The CDR3 coding sequence is TGTGCCAGTAGTGGATGGACAGGCGAGCAGTACTTC. The encoded protein is CASSGWTGEQYF. This chain uses TRBV19 with TRBJ2-7; 7 bases map to TRBD1. The CDR3 is 12 residues long. J gave up 6 bases and V 5 bases, and 4 bases lay outside the gene matches. Germline-derived CDR1 and CDR2 are LNHDA and SQIVND (reference sequence).

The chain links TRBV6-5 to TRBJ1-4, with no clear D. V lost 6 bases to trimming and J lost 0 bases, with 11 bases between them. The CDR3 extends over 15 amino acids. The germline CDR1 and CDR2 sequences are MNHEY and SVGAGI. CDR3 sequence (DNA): TGTGCCAGCAGGGAGTGGGGAGCAACTAATGAAAAACTGTTTTTT. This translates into CASREWGATNEKLFF.

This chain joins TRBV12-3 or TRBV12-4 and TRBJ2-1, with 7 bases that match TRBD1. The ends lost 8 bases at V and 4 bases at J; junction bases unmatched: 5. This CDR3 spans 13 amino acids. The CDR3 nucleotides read TGTGCCAGCTGTCCGGGACAGTACAATGAGCAGTTCTTC. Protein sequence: CASCPGQYNEQFF.

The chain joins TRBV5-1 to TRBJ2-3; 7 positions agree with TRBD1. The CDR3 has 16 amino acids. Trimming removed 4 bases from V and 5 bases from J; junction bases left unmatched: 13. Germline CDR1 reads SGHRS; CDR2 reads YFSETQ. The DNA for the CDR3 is TGCGCCAGCAGCCTCATTCCTAGGGGGCCCGGAGATACGCAGTATTTT. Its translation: CASSLIPRGPGDTQYF.

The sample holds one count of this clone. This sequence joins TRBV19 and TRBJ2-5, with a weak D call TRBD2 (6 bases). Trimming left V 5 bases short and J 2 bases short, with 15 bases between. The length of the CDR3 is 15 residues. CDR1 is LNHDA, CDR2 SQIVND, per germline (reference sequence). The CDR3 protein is CASSWGTGDQETQYF. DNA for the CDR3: TGTGCCAGTAGTTGGGGGACGGGGGATCAAGAGACCCAGTACTTC.

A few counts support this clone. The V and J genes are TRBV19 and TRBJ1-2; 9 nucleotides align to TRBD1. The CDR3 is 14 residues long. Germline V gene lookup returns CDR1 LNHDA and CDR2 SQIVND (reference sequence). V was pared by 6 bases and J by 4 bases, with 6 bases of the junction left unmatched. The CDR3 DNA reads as TGTGCCAGTAGAGCATCGGGACAGGGCTATGGCTACACCTTC. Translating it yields CASRASGQGYGYTF.